The rows below give T cell receptor beta chains drawn from one sample of a study of shared clonotypes between healthy human individuals. Here immunoSEQ multiplex PCR was the method, and the copy in TCRdb shows in-frame clones only, minus some. The sample contains around 370,000 clones, about 96% of which appear only once. The sequenced material came from memory CD8+ T cells sorted from blood. The receptors stem from a man aged 30-40 years in good health. The CDR3 runs from the conserved cysteine through the conserved F or W. Fields, in order: clone size, D gene, V gene, J gene, CDR3 DNA, CDR3 protein. The D gene is left open where the match is weak. Clone size, where shown, is once, few, many, or a class for clones that have expanded.

size: NA
D: NA
V: TRBV10-3
J: TRBJ2-7
DNA: TGTGCCATCAGTGAGTCTAGATCCTACGAGCAGTACTTC
CDR3: CAISESRSYEQYF

size: NA
D: TRBD2
V: TRBV18
J: TRBJ2-1
DNA: TGTGCCAGCTCACCACTGGCGGGAGTGGGGAATGAGCAGTTCTTC
CDR3: CASSPLAGVGNEQFF

size: NA
D: NA
V: TRBV19
J: TRBJ1-5
DNA: TGTGCCAGTATAAGAGGGTGGGGAAGCAATCAGCCCCAGCATTTT
CDR3: CASIRGWGSNQPQHF

size: NA
D: NA
V: TRBV6-6
J: TRBJ1-2
DNA: TGTGCCAGCAGTTCCAACTATGGCTACACCTTC
CDR3: CASSSNYGYTF

size: NA
D: NA
V: TRBV6-5
J: TRBJ1-5
DNA: TGTGCCAGCAGCCGCGCGGGGGGGGCCCAGCCCCAGCATTTT
CDR3: CASSRAGGAQPQHF

size: NA
D: NA
V: TRBV27
J: TRBJ2-7
DNA: TGTGCCAGCAGTTTCGGCAGGGAGTACGAGCAGTACTTC
CDR3: CASSFGREYEQYF

size: NA
D: NA
V: TRBV27
J: TRBJ1-2
DNA: TGTGCCAGCAGTTTCAGTCAGGGCCGGACTAACTATGGCTACACCTTC
CDR3: CASSFSQGRTNYGYTF

size: NA
D: NA
V: TRBV28
J: TRBJ2-3
DNA: TGTGCCAGCAGTTACCCTCCGGCAGATACGCAGTATTTT
CDR3: CASSYPPADTQYF

size: NA
D: NA
V: TRBV2
J: TRBJ2-1
DNA: TGTGCCAGCAGTAACTACCCTAGCTCCTACAATGAGCAGTTCTTC
CDR3: CASSNYPSSYNEQFF

size: NA
D: NA
V: TRBV29-1
J: TRBJ1-2
DNA: TGCAGCGTTGGGGACGCTCCTGGCGATGGCTACACCTTC
CDR3: CSVGDAPGDGYTF

size: NA
D: NA
V: TRBV28
J: TRBJ2-7
DNA: TGTGCCAGCAGCGCTCGTGGGGGGTACGAGCAGTACTTC
CDR3: CASSARGGYEQYF

size: NA
D: NA
V: TRBV11-2
J: TRBJ2-1
DNA: TGTGCCAGCAGCGTTGACAATGAGCAGTTCTTC
CDR3: CASSVDNEQFF

size: NA
D: TRBD2
V: TRBV5-4
J: TRBJ2-1
DNA: TGTGCCAGCAGTCATACTAGCGGCCCCGCCCATGAGCAGTTCTTC
CDR3: CASSHTSGPAHEQFF

size: NA
D: NA
V: TRBV5-1
J: TRBJ2-1
DNA: TGCGCCAGCAGCTTGCCAGGTCTGGAGTTCTTC
CDR3: CASSLPGLEFF

size: NA
D: TRBD1
V: TRBV25-1
J: TRBJ2-5
DNA: TGTGCCAGCAGTGAATGGACAGGCTCACTCCAAGAGACCCAGTACTTC
CDR3: CASSEWTGSLQETQYF

size: NA
D: NA
V: TRBV6-1
J: TRBJ1-5
DNA: TGTGCCAGCAGTGTCCCAGGGGCGAGCAATCAGCCCCAGCATTTT
CDR3: CASSVPGASNQPQHF

size: NA
D: TRBD2
V: TRBV14
J: TRBJ2-1
DNA: TGTGCCAGCAGCCAATACGGGAGGGGACTCAATGAGCAGTTCTTC
CDR3: CASSQYGRGLNEQFF

size: NA
D: NA
V: TRBV28
J: TRBJ2-5
DNA: TGTGCCAGCAGTTTTTTGGGGACAAGGGAGACCCAGTACTTC
CDR3: CASSFLGTRETQYF

size: NA
D: NA
V: TRBV6-1
J: TRBJ2-7
DNA: TGTGCCAGCATGCGACAGCTCGGTACCTACGAGCAGTACTTC
CDR3: CASMRQLGTYEQYF

size: NA
D: TRBD2
V: TRBV6-5
J: TRBJ2-5
DNA: TGTGCCAGCAGTTACCCCGGGAGGGAGACCCAGTACTTC
CDR3: CASSYPGRETQYF

size: NA
D: NA
V: TRBV25-1
J: TRBJ2-3
DNA: TGTGCCAGCAGTAGGGGGAGAGGTGATACGCAGTATTTT
CDR3: CASSRGRGDTQYF

size: NA
D: TRBD1
V: TRBV14
J: TRBJ2-7
DNA: TGTGCCACGAAGGAGGAGGCCAGGGGGTCCAAAACCTACGAGCAGTACTTC
CDR3: CATKEEARGSKTYEQYF

size: NA
D: NA
V: TRBV27
J: TRBJ2-2
DNA: TGTGCCAGCAGTTTACCCCCCGGGGAGCTGTTTTTT
CDR3: CASSLPPGELFF

size: NA
D: NA
V: TRBV6-6
J: TRBJ1-5
DNA: TGTGCCAGCAGAGAACAGGCCCTGGGCAATCAGCCCCAGCATTTT
CDR3: CASREQALGNQPQHF

size: NA
D: NA
V: TRBV20-1
J: TRBJ1-1
DNA: TGCAGTGCTAGATGGACTGAAGCTTTCTTT
CDR3: CSARWTEAFF

size: NA
D: NA
V: TRBV27
J: TRBJ2-2
DNA: TGTGCCAGCAGTCCCAACCGGGGATACACCGGGGAGCTGTTTTTT
CDR3: CASSPNRGYTGELFF

size: NA
D: TRBD2
V: TRBV28
J: TRBJ2-7
DNA: TGTGCCAGCAGTCGGGGGACTAGCGGAAACTACGAGCAGTACTTC
CDR3: CASSRGTSGNYEQYF

size: NA
D: NA
V: TRBV11-2
J: TRBJ1-2
DNA: TGTGCCAGCAGCTATTACGGATCGTATGGCTACACCTTC
CDR3: CASSYYGSYGYTF

size: NA
D: NA
V: TRBV7-3
J: TRBJ2-7
DNA: TGTGCCAGCAGCTTAAACCCCAGTTCCTACGAGCAGTACTTC
CDR3: CASSLNPSSYEQYF

size: once
D: TRBD1
V: TRBV5-6
J: TRBJ2-5
DNA: TGTGCCAGCAGCTTGGGCCCTACAGGGGCGGTAGAGACCCAGTACTTC
CDR3: CASSLGPTGAVETQYF

size: NA
D: NA
V: TRBV14
J: TRBJ2-5
DNA: TGTGCCAGCAGCCAAGAGAGAGTTCTGGAGACCCAGTACTTC
CDR3: CASSQERVLETQYF